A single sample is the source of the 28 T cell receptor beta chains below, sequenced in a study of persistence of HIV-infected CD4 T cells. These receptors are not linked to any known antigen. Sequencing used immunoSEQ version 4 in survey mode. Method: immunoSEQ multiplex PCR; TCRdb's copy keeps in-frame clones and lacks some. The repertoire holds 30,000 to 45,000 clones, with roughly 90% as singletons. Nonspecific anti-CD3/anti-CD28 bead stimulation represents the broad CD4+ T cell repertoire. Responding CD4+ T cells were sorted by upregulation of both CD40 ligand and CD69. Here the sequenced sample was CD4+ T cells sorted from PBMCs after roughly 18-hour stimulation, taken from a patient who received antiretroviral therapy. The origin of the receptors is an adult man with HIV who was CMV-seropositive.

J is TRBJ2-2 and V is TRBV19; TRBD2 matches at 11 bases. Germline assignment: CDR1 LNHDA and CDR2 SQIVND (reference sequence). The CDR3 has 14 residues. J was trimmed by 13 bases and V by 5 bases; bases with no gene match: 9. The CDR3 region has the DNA TGTGCCAGTAGTCTGACTAGCGGGGTTCAACGGCTGTTTTTT. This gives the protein CASSLTSGVQRLFF.

The CDR3 here is CASSLRGPGAGARTDTQYF. The CDR3 DNA is TGTGCCAGCAGCTTACGGGGGCCTGGGGCGGGGGCCCGCACAGATACGCAGTATTTT. The chain has TRBV11-2 and TRBJ2-3, with TRBD2 as a possible D gene (7 bases). Trimming left V 2 bases short and J 1 base short, with 22 bases between. From germline, CDR1 is SGHAT and CDR2 FQNNGV. The CDR3 totals 19 residues. Full variable domain (outside the CDR3, taken from reference TRBV11-2 and TRBJ2-3): EAGVAQSPRYKIIEKRQSVAFWCNPISGHATLYWYQQILGQGPKLLIQFQNNGVVDDSQLPKDRFSAERLKGVDSTLKIQPAKLEDSAVYLCASSLRGPGAGARTDTQYFGPGTRLTVL.

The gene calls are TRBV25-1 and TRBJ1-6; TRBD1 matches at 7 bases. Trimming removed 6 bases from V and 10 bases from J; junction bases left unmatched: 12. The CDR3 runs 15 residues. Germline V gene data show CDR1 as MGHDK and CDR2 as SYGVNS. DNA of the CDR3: TGTGCCAGCAGGGTTGGGGGACAGCCAGTATCACCCCTCCACTTT. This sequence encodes CASRVGGQPVSPLHF.

The CDR3, as DNA: TGTGCCAGCAGTTACCTCGCAGGCACCCGCACAGATACGCAGTATTTT. Its translation is CASSYLAGTRTDTQYF. The chain couples TRBV6-2 or TRBV6-3 to TRBJ2-3, with D unclear. Trimming stripped 2 bases from V and 1 base from J, with 13 bases between. From germline, CDR1 is MNHEY and CDR2 SVGEGT. The CDR3 runs to 16 residues.

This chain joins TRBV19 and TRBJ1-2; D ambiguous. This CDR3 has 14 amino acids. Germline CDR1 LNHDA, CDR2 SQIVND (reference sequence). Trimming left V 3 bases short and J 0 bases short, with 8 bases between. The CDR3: CASSIKEANYGYTF. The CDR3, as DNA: TGTGCCAGTAGTATTAAGGAAGCTAACTATGGCTACACCTTC.

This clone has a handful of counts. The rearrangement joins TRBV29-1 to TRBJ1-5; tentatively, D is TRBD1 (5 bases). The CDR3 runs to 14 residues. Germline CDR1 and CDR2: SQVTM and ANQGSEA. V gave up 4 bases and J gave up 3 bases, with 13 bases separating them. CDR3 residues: CSVGGVTDNQPQHF. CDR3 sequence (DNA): TGCAGCGTTGGAGGGGTTACCGACAATCAGCCCCAGCATTTT.

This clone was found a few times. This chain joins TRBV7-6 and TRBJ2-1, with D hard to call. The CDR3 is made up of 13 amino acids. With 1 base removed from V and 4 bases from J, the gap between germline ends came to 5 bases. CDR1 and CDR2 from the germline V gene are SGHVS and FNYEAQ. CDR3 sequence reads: CASSLGAYNEQFF. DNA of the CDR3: TGTGCCAGCAGCTTAGGGGCGTACAATGAGCAGTTCTTC.

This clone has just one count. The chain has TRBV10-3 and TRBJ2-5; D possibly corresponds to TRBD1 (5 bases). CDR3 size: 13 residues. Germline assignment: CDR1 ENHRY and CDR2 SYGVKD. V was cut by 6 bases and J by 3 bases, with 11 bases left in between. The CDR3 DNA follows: TGTGCCATCAGGGAGAAAGGGGAAGAGACCCAGTACTTC. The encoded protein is CAIREKGEETQYF.

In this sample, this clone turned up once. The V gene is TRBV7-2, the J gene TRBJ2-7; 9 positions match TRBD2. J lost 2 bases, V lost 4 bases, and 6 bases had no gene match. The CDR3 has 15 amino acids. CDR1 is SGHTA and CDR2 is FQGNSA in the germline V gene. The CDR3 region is CASSSNGLAPYEQYF. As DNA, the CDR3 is TGTGCCAGCAGCTCCAATGGACTAGCGCCCTACGAGCAGTACTTC.

CDR3 in amino acids: CASKWSPGQSEAFF. CDR3 coding DNA: TGTGCCAGTAAATGGTCGCCCGGGCAAAGTGAAGCTTTCTTT. The chain has TRBV19 and TRBJ1-1; D uncertain. The CDR3 extends over 14 amino acids. Trimming took 7 bases from V and 7 from J, leaving 19 bases between them. CDR1 LNHDA and CDR2 SQIVND come from the germline V gene (reference sequence).

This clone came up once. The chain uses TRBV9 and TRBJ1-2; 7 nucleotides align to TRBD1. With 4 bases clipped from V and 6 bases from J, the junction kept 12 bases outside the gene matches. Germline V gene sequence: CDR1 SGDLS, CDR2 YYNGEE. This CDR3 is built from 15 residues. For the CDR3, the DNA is TGTGCCAGCAGCCCCGGGACAGCCAGGGGCGATGGCTACACCTTC. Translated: CASSPGTARGDGYTF.

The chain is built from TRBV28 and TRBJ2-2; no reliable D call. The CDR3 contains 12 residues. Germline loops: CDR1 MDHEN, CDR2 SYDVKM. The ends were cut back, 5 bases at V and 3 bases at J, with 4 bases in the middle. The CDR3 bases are TGTGCCAGCAGTCCTTACACCGGGGAGCTGTTTTTT. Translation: CASSPYTGELFF.

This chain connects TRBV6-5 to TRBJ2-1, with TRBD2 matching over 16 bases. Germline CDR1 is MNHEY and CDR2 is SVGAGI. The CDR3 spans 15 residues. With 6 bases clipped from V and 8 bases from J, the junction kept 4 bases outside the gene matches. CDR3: CASRPGTSGRDEQFF. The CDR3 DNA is TGTGCCAGCAGACCCGGGACTAGCGGGAGGGATGAGCAGTTCTTC.

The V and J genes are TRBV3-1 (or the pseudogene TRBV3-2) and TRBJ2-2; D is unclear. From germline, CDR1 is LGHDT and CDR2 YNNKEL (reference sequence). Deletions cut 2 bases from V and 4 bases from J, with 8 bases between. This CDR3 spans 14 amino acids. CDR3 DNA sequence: TGTGCCAGCAGCCAACGAGGCGCCACCGGGGAGCTGTTTTTT. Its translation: CASSQRGATGELFF.

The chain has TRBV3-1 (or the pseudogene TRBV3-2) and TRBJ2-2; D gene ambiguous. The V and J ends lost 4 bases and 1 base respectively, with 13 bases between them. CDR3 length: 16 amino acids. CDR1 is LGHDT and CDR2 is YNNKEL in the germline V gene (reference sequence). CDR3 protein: CASSRRGGQNTGELFF. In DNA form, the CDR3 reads TGTGCCAGCAGCCGACGCGGCGGCCAGAACACCGGGGAGCTGTTTTTT.

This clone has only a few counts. The CDR3 loop is CATSRDHKDSYEQYF. CDR3 DNA: TGTGCCACCAGCAGAGATCATAAAGATTCCTACGAGCAGTACTTC. The V gene is TRBV15, the J gene TRBJ2-7; D unclear. Per germline, CDR1 LNHNV and CDR2 YYDKDF (reference sequence). Trimming pared 0 bases from V and 1 base from J, leaving 10 bases between. This CDR3 contains 15 residues.

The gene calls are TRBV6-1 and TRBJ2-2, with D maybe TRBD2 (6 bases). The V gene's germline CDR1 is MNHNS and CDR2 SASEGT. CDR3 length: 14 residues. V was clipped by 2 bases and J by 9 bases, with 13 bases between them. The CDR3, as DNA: TGTGCCAGCAGTGAATTACGGGGGAGCTGGGAGCTGTTTTTT. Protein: CASSELRGSWELFF.

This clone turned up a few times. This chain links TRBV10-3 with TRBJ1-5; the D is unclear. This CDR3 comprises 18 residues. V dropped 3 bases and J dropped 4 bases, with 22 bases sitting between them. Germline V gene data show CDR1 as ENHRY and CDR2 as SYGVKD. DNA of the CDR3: TGTGCCATCAGTGACGGACGTCCTACCCTGCTCGATAATCAGCCCCAGCATTTT. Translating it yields CAISDGRPTLLDNQPQHF.

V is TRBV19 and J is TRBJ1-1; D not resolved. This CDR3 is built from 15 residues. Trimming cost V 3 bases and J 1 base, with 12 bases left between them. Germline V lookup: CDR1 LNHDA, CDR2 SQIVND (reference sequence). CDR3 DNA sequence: TGTGCCAGTAGTATGGGCGGCACTAGGAACACTGAAGCTTTCTTT. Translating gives CASSMGGTRNTEAFF.

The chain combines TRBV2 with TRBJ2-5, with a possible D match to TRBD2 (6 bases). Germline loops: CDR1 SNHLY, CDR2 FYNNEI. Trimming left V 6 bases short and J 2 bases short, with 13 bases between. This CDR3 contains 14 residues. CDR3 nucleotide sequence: TGTGCCAGCAGCGGGAGACGGGGACAAGAGACCCAGTACTTC. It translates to CASSGRRGQETQYF.

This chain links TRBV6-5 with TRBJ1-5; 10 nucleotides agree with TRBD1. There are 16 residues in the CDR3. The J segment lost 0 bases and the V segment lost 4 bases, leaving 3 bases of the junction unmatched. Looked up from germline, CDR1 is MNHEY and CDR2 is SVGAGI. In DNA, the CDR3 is TGTGCCAGCAGTTTGACAGGGGGCAATAGCAATCAGCCCCAGCATTTT. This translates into CASSLTGGNSNQPQHF.

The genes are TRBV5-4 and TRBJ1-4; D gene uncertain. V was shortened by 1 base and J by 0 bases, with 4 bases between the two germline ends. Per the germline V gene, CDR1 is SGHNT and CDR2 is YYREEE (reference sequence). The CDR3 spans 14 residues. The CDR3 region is CASSLTATNEKLFF. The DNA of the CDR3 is TGTGCCAGCAGCTTGACAGCAACTAATGAAAAACTGTTTTTT.

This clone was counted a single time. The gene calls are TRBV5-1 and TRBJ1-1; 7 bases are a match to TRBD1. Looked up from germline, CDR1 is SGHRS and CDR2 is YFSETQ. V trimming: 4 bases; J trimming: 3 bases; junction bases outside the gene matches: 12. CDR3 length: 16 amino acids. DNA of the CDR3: TGCGCCAGCAGCCGAAAGAGCCAGGGGGAGGACACTGAAGCTTTCTTT. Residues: CASSRKSQGEDTEAFF.

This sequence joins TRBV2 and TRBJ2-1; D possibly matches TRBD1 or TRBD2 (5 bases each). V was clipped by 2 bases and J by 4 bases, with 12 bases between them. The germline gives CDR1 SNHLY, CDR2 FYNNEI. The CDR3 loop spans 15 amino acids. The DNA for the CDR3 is TGTGCCAGCAGTGAAAACAGGCGGGTGTACAATGAGCAGTTCTTC. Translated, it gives CASSENRRVYNEQFF.

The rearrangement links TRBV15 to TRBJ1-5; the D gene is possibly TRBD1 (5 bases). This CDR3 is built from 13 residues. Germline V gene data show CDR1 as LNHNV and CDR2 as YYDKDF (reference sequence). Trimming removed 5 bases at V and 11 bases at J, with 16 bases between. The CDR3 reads CATSVGGERSQHF. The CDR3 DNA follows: TGTGCCACCAGCGTTGGGGGAGAGCGGTCCCAGCATTTT.

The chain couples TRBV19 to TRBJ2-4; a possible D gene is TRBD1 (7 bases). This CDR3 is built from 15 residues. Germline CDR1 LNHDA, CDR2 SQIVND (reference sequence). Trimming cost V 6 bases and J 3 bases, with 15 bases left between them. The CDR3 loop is CASSLNQGGKNIQYF. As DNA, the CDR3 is TGTGCCAGTAGCCTTAACCAGGGGGGCAAAAACATTCAGTACTTC.

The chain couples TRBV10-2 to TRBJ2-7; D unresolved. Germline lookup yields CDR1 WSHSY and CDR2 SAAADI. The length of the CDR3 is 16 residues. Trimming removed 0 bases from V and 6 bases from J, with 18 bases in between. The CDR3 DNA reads TGCGCCAGCAGTGAGTCGGGTGGCTTCAAGGTACGCGAGCAGTACTTC. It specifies CASSESGGFKVREQYF.

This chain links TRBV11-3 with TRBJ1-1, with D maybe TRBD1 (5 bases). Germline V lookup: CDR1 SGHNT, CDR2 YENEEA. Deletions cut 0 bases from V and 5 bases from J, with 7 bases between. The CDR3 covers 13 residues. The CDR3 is CASSLEGETEAFF. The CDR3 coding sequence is TGTGCCAGCAGCTTAGAGGGGGAGACTGAAGCTTTCTTT.